The T cell receptor (beta chain) described here comes from a study of identical twins. Findings of the study overall: Beta out-of-frame sequences showed weaker excess sharing between twins. Insertions were fewer in abundant cord blood beta clonotypes, whereas memory repertoires showed none of this pattern.

The germline gives CDR1 SEHNR, CDR2 FQNEAQ (reference sequence). The CDR3 has 12 residues. Trimming cost V 5 bases and J 2 bases, with 6 bases left between them. TCRdb re-called the 5' RACE reads with MiXCR, one entry per CDR3 protein. The table has roughly 200,000 distinct CDR3 sequences, about 16% seen once. On this clonotype: The antigen is undetermined.

These data also formed part of another study, on T cells expressing NK-cell markers. That paper states: Sorted CD3+CD56-NKG2C+, CD3+CD56+NKG2C- and CD3+CD56+NKG2C+ T cells were the source of the TCR beta repertoires. Alpha-beta TCR T cells were the sole sorting target in several experiments, owing to an anti-gamma-delta TCR antibody.

The chain recombines TRBV7-9 with TRBJ1-2; D uncertain. Source material: CD8+ T cells sorted from blood. The sequence came from a woman under 30 in good health. The CDR3 bases are TGTGCCAGCAGCACCGACAACTATGGCTACACCTTC. It encodes CASSTDNYGYTF.